One and the same sample provided the 14 T cell receptor beta chains below, sequenced in a study of OX40 agonist ivuxolimab in advanced cancers. Data came from immunoSEQ multiplex PCR; TCRdb stores just in-frame clones and leaves some out. The sample has more than 75,000 clones, approximately 80% seen once. The source was CD4+ or CD8+ T cells sorted from blood, collected in a trial of the OX40 agonist ivuxolimab. The source is an adult with an advanced solid tumor such as melanoma, head and neck, liver or kidney cancer.

The gene calls are TRBV18 and TRBJ1-4, with TRBD1 identical over 9 bases. J gave up 5 bases and V 1 base, and 2 bases lay outside the gene matches. The CDR3 is 15 residues long. The V gene's germline CDR1 is KGHSH and CDR2 LQKENI. The CDR3 loop is CASSPLGTGNEKLFF. The CDR3 DNA reads as TGTGCCAGCTCACCACTCGGGACAGGGAATGAAAAACTGTTTTTT.

The rearrangement uses TRBV10-3 and TRBJ2-1; D not resolved. This CDR3 has 15 residues. V gave up 4 bases and J gave up 0 bases, with 10 bases separating them. Looked up from germline, CDR1 is ENHRY and CDR2 is SYGVKD. CDR3 protein: CAISGGTSSYNEQFF. CDR3 nucleotides: TGTGCCATCAGTGGAGGCACGAGCTCCTACAATGAGCAGTTCTTC.

V and J are TRBV6-6 and TRBJ2-7; 9 bases agree with TRBD1. The CDR3 loop spans 13 amino acids. Germline CDR1 and CDR2: MNHNY and SVGAGI (reference sequence). V lost 6 bases and J lost 5; bases outside the gene matches: 5. Written as DNA, the CDR3 is TGTGCCAGCAGGGACAGGGGTTTAGACGAGCAGTACTTC. Its translation: CASRDRGLDEQYF.

The chain employs TRBV6-6 and TRBJ1-5; D is unclear. CDR1 MNHNY and CDR2 SVGAGI come from the germline V gene (reference sequence). V lost 7 bases to trimming and J lost 11 bases, with 21 bases between them. The CDR3 loop spans 14 amino acids. The CDR3, as DNA: TGTGCCAGCACCGCCTACCCCCACGAGTCGGCCCAGCATTTT. The encoded protein is CASTAYPHESAQHF.

V gene TRBV9 combines with J gene TRBJ2-1; maybe TRBD2 (6 bases). Germline values: CDR1 SGDLS, CDR2 YYNGEE. CDR3 size: 15 residues. Trimming took off 2 bases at V and 6 bases at J, with 15 bases between the two ends. CDR3 loop: CASSVGDSTLNEQFF. For the CDR3, the DNA is TGTGCCAGCAGCGTTGGGGACTCAACTCTCAATGAGCAGTTCTTC.

The chain couples TRBV10-3 to TRBJ1-6; weak D call: TRBD1 (5 bases). Germline V gives CDR1 ENHRY, CDR2 SYGVKD. CDR3 length: 14 amino acids. Trimming shortened V by 6 bases and J by 6 bases, and 12 bases separated the two germline ends. The CDR3 sequence: CAIRETEINSPLHF. The CDR3 coding sequence is TGTGCCATCAGGGAGACAGAAATTAATTCACCCCTCCACTTT.

V usage is TRBV5-1 and J usage is TRBJ1-5; D gene ambiguous. The V end lost 0 bases, the J end lost 7 bases, and 20 bases lay between the germline ends. The CDR3 sequence is 17 residues long. The germline gives CDR1 SGHRS, CDR2 YFSETQ. DNA for the CDR3: TGCGCCAGCAGCTTGGCTGGAATTCCGTCAGGTAGCCAGCCCCAGCATTTT. Translating gives CASSLAGIPSGSQPQHF.

This clone has only a few counts. The rearrangement links TRBV4-3 to TRBJ2-1, with unresolved D. From germline, CDR1 is LGHNA and CDR2 YSLEER. V gave up 0 bases and J gave up 4 bases, with 4 bases separating them. The CDR3 contains 13 residues. CDR3 loop: CASSQDPYNEQFF. The CDR3, as DNA: TGCGCCAGCAGCCAAGACCCGTACAATGAGCAGTTCTTC.

This chain joins TRBV7-3 and TRBJ2-3; possible D gene TRBD2, 6 bases. Germline V gene lookup returns CDR1 SGHTA and CDR2 FQGTGA. Trimming left V 2 bases short and J 0 bases short, with 9 bases between. CDR3 length: 15 amino acids. CDR3 sequence reads: CASSLAGRSTDTQYF. The CDR3 bases are TGTGCCAGCAGCTTAGCGGGGAGGAGCACAGATACGCAGTATTTT.

The chain joins TRBV7-9 to TRBJ1-1; D gene ambiguous. The ends were cut back, 1 base at V and 1 base at J, with 7 bases in the middle. The CDR3 covers 14 residues. Germline V gene data show CDR1 as SEHNR and CDR2 as FQNEAQ (reference sequence). The CDR3 spells CASSLVDGNTEAFF. In DNA form, the CDR3 reads TGTGCCAGCAGCTTAGTTGACGGGAACACTGAAGCTTTCTTT.

This clone was seen only a few times. In DNA, the CDR3 is TGTGCCAGCAGCTTAAGAGGGGCCTCGAACACTGAAGCTTTCTTT. Its protein product is CASSLRGASNTEAFF. This chain links TRBV7-3 with TRBJ1-1, with D tentatively TRBD1 (5 bases). Germline assignment: CDR1 SGHTA and CDR2 FQGTGA. The CDR3 is made up of 15 amino acids. Deletions cut 1 base from V and 1 base from J, with 10 bases between.

CDR3 protein: CASSSSGRGGETQYF. For the CDR3, the DNA is TGCGCCAGCAGCTCGAGCGGGAGGGGAGGAGAGACCCAGTACTTC. The J gene is TRBJ2-5, the V gene TRBV5-1, with 10 bases lining up with TRBD2. Germline V gene sequence: CDR1 SGHRS, CDR2 YFSETQ. The CDR3 contains 15 residues. V lost 3 bases, J lost 4 bases, and 6 bases stayed unmatched.

The chain is built from TRBV29-1 and TRBJ2-2, with D possibly TRBD2 on 6 matching bases. Germline values: CDR1 SQVTM, CDR2 ANQGSEA. This CDR3 contains 12 residues. In DNA form, the CDR3 reads TGCGGGGGAGGCTGGGAGACCGGGGAGCTGTTTTTT. It codes for CGGGWETGELFF.

There are a few counts of this clone. The rearrangement links TRBV4-3 to TRBJ1-2, with TRBD1 matching over 11 bases. Germline lookup yields CDR1 LGHNA and CDR2 YSLEER. The CDR3 runs 15 residues. Losses at the gene ends were 3 bases for V and 8 bases for J; bases not matched to a gene: 8. This CDR3 is CASSHPGQGAGGYTF. As DNA, the CDR3 is TGCGCCAGCAGCCACCCCGGACAGGGGGCCGGCGGCTACACCTTC.